These T cell receptor beta chains were read from a single sample in a study of cytomegalovirus exposure and HLA in healthy donors. Profiling relied on immunoSEQ multiplex PCR, and the TCRdb table lists in-frame clones only, not all of them. The table counts tens of thousands of clones; 7% to 8.5% lies in the top ten. Sequenced: PBMCs. Receptors were obtained from a male donor in good health and CMV-seronegative. CDR3s include the opening cysteine and the closing phenylalanine or tryptophan. Fields, in order: CDR3 protein, CDR3 DNA, J gene, V gene, D gene. The D gene is left open where the match is weak.

CASSARLGRGDTGELFF	TGTGCCAGCAGCGCTCGACTAGGGAGAGGCGACACCGGGGAGCTGTTTTTT	TRBJ2-2	TRBV11-3	NA
CASHTRDRGVPEAFF	TGTGCCAGCCACACTCGGGACAGGGGCGTGCCTGAAGCTTTCTTT	TRBJ1-1	TRBV6-6	TRBD1
CASSIVSGKETQYF	TGTGCCAGTAGTATAGTTAGCGGAAAAGAGACCCAGTACTTC	TRBJ2-5	TRBV19	NA
CASGPGTGVETQYF	TGTGCTAGTGGCCCCGGGACAGGGGTAGAGACCCAGTACTTC	TRBJ2-5	TRBV12-5	TRBD1
CASSERGLQGRSNQPQHF	TGTGCCAGCAGTGAGAGAGGGTTACAGGGACGGAGCAATCAGCCCCAGCATTTT	TRBJ1-5	TRBV6-1	NA
CSIQGAVETNYGYTF	TGCAGCATACAGGGCGCGGTCGAAACGAACTATGGCTACACCTTC	TRBJ1-2	TRBV29-1	NA
CASSLARSDDEQFF	TGCGCCAGCAGCTTGGCACGTAGCGACGATGAGCAGTTCTTC	TRBJ2-1	TRBV5-1	NA
CASSITTSGSTGELFF	TGTGCCAGTAGTATTACGACTAGCGGGAGTACCGGGGAGCTGTTTTTT	TRBJ2-2	TRBV19	TRBD2
CASSQEWGGQNTEAFF	TGCGCCAGCAGCCAAGAATGGGGCGGACAGAACACTGAAGCTTTCTTT	TRBJ1-1	TRBV4-3	NA
CSVADTEAFF	TGCAGCGTTGCTGACACTGAAGCTTTCTTT	TRBJ1-1	TRBV29-1	NA
CASSFLESPLHF	TGTGCCAGCAGCTTCCTGGAGTCACCCCTCCACTTT	TRBJ1-6	TRBV5-6	NA
CASSIDEPNASNQPQHF	TGTGCCAGTAGTATAGACGAGCCAAACGCCAGCAATCAGCCCCAGCATTTT	TRBJ1-5	TRBV19	NA
CATSRVLLDSSTDTQYF	TGTGCCACCAGCAGAGTGTTACTGGACAGCAGCACAGATACGCAGTATTTT	TRBJ2-3	TRBV15	NA
CASSSLSSPLHF	TGTGCCAGCAGTTCCCTTAGTTCACCCCTCCACTTT	TRBJ1-6	TRBV28	NA
CASGTSGRGTDTQYF	TGTGCCAGCGGGACTAGCGGGAGAGGAACAGATACGCAGTATTTT	TRBJ2-3	TRBV6-1	TRBD2
CASSLASGRPSSYEQYF	TGTGCCAGCAGCTTAGCTAGCGGGAGGCCTAGCTCCTACGAGCAGTACTTC	TRBJ2-7	TRBV7-9	TRBD2
CASSLNRTPYGYTF	TGTGCCAGCAGCTTAAACAGGACACCCTATGGCTACACCTTC	TRBJ1-2	TRBV11-2	NA
CASSSSVTEAFF	TGCGCCAGCAGCTCCTCCGTTACTGAAGCTTTCTTT	TRBJ1-1	TRBV5-1	NA
CASSSGTSGGTDTQYF	TGTGCCAGCAGCTCGGGGACTAGCGGAGGCACAGATACGCAGTATTTT	TRBJ2-3	TRBV5-4	TRBD2
CASSFGTQNEKLFF	TGTGCCAGCAGCTTCGGGACACAGAATGAAAAACTGTTTTTT	TRBJ1-4	TRBV5-5	NA
CASSPTGLGPYEQYF	TGTGCCAGCAGCCCCACGGGACTAGGACCCTACGAGCAGTACTTC	TRBJ2-7	TRBV7-8	TRBD2
CASSYGLAGFDEQFF	TGTGCCAGCAGCTACGGACTAGCGGGATTCGATGAGCAGTTCTTC	TRBJ2-1	TRBV7-3	TRBD2
CASSSETNEKLFF	TGTGCCAGCTCATCGGAGACTAATGAAAAACTGTTTTTT	TRBJ1-4	TRBV18	NA
CASSSEERTQYF	TGTGCCAGCAGCTCCGAGGAGAGGACCCAGTACTTC	TRBJ2-5	TRBV5-6	NA
CASSFYGTSNEQFF	TGTGCCAGCAGCTTCTACGGGACTAGCAATGAGCAGTTCTTC	TRBJ2-1	TRBV7-2	TRBD2
CASSQLAPNTGELFF	TGCGCCAGCAGCCAACTAGCGCCTAACACCGGGGAGCTGTTTTTT	TRBJ2-2	TRBV4-1	NA
CASSLGGSINEQYF	TGTGCCAGCAGCTTAGGAGGGAGTATAAACGAGCAGTACTTC	TRBJ2-7	TRBV7-2	NA